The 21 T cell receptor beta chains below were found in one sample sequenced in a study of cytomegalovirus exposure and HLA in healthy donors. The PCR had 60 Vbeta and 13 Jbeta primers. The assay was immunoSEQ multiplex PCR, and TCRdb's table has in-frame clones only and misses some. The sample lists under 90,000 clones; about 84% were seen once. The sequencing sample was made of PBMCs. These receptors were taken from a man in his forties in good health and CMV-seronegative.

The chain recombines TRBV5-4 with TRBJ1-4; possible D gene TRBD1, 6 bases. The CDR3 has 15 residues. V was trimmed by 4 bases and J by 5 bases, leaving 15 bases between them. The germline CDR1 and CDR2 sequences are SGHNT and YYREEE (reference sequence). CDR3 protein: CASSTRGGGNEKLFF. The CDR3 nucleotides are TGTGCCAGCAGCACAAGGGGGGGCGGGAATGAAAAACTGTTTTTT.

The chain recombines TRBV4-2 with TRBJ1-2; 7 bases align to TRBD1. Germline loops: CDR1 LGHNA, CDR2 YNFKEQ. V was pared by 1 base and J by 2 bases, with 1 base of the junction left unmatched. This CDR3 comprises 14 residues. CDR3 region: CASSQATGNYGYTF. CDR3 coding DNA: TGTGCCAGCAGCCAAGCGACAGGGAACTATGGCTACACCTTC.

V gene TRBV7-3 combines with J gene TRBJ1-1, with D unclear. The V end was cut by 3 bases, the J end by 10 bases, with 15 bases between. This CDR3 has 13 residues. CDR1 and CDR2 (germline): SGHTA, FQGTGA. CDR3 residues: CASSLVESARAFF. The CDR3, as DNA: TGTGCCAGCAGCTTGGTTGAATCCGCGAGAGCTTTCTTT.

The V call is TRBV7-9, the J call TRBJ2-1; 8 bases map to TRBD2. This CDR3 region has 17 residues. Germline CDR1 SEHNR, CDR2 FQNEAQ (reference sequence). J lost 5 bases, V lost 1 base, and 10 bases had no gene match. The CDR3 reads CASSLDHYRGGHNEQFF. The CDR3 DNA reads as TGTGCCAGCAGCTTAGATCATTATCGGGGGGGGCACAATGAGCAGTTCTTC.

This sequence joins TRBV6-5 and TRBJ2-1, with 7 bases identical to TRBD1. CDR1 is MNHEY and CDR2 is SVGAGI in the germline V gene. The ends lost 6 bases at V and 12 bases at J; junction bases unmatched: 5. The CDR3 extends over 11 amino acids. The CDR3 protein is CASRGGAGQFF. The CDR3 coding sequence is TGTGCCAGCAGAGGGGGCGCCGGGCAGTTCTTC.

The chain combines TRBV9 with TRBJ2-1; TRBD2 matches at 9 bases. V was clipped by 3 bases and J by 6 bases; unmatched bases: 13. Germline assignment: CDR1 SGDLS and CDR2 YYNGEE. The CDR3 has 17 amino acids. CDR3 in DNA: TGTGCCAGCAGCGAGGACCACCTTAGCGGGGGTGGCAATGAGCAGTTCTTC. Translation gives CASSEDHLSGGGNEQFF.

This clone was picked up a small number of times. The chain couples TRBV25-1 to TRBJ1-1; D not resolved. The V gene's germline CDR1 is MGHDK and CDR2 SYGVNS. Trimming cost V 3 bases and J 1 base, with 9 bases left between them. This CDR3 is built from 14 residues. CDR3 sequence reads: CASSEPDWNTEAFF. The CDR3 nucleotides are TGTGCCAGCAGTGAGCCGGACTGGAACACTGAAGCTTTCTTT.

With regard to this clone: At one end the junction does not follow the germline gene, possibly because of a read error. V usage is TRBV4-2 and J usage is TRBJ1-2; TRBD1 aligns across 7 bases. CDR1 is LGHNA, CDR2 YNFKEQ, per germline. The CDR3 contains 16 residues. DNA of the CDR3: TGTGCCCGCAGCCAAGCCTCTGGACAGGACATCTATGGCTACACCTTC. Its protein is CARSQASGQDIYGYTF.

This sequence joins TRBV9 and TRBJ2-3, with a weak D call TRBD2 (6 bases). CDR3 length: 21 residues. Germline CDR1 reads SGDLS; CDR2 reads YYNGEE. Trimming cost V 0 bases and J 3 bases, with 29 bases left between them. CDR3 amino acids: CASSVATSRPLATFRTDTQYF. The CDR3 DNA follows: TGTGCCAGCAGCGTAGCGACCTCCCGACCACTAGCCACGTTTCGTACAGATACGCAGTATTTT.

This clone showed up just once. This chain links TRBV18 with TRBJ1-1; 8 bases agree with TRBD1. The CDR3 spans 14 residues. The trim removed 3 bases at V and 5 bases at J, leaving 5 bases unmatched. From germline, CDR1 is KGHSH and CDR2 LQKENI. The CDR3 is CASSPSNRGTEAFF. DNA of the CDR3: TGTGCCAGCTCACCTAGTAACAGGGGGACTGAAGCTTTCTTT.

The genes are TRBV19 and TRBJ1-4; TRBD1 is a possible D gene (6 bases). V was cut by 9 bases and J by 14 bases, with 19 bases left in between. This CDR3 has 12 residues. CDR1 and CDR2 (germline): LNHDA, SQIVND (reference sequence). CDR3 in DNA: TGTGCCAGCTCCCCTCCCCGGGACACGCTGTTTTTT. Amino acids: CASSPPRDTLFF.

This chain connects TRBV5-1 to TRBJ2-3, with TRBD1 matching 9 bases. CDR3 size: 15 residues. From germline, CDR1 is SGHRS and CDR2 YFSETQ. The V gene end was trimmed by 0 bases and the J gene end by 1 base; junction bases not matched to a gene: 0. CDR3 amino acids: CASSLGTGGTDTQYF. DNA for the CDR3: TGCGCCAGCAGCTTGGGGACAGGGGGCACAGATACGCAGTATTTT.

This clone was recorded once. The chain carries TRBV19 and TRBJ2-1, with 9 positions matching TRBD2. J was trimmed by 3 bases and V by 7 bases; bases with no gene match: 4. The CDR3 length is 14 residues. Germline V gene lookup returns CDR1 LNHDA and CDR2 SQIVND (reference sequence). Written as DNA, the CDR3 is TGTGCCAGTAATAGCGGGGGAGGCTACAATGAGCAGTTCTTC. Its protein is CASNSGGGYNEQFF.

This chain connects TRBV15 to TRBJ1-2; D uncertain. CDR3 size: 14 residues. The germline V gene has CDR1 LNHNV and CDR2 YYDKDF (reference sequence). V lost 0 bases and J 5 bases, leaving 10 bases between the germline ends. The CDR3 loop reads CATSRDFGPYGYTF. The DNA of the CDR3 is TGTGCCACCAGCAGAGATTTTGGGCCTTATGGCTACACCTTC.

The CDR3, as DNA: TGTGCCAGCAGCCTAAGAGAAGGGGATGGCTACACCTTC. Translating it yields CASSLREGDGYTF. This chain uses TRBV7-3 with TRBJ1-2; a weak D match, TRBD1 (5 bases). The ends were cut back, 5 bases at V and 6 bases at J, with 13 bases in the middle. Per the germline V gene, CDR1 is SGHTA and CDR2 is FQGTGA. The length of the CDR3 is 13 residues.

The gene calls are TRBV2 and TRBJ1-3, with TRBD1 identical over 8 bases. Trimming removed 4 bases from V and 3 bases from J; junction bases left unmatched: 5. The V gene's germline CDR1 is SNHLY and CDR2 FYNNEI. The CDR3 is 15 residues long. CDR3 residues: CASSAQGADGNTIYF. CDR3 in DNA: TGTGCCAGCAGTGCGCAGGGGGCAGATGGAAACACCATATATTTT.

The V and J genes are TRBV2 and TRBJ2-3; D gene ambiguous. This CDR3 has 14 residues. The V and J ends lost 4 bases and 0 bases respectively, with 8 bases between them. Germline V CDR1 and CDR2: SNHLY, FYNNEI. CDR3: CASSVYLSTDTQYF. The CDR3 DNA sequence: TGTGCCAGCAGTGTATATCTCAGCACAGATACGCAGTATTTT.

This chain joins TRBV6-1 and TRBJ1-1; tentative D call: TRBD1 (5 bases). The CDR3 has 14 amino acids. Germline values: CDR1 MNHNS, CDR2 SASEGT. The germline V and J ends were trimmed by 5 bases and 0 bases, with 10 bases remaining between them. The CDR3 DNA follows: TGTGCCAGCAGTAAGCAGGGATTGAACACTGAAGCTTTCTTT. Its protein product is CASSKQGLNTEAFF.

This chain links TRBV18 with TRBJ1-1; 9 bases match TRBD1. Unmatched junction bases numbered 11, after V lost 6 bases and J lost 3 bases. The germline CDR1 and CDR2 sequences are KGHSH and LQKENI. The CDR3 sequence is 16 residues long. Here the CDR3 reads CASSSGTGLMDTEAFF. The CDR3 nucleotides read TGTGCCAGCTCGTCCGGGACAGGGCTTATGGACACTGAAGCTTTCTTT.

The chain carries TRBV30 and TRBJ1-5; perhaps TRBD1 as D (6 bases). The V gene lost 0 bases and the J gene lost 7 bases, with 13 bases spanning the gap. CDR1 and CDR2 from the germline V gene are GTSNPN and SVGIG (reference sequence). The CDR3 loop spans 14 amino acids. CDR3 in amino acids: CAWSVLGGRQPQHF. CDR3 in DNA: TGTGCCTGGAGTGTACTAGGGGGACGACAGCCCCAGCATTTT.

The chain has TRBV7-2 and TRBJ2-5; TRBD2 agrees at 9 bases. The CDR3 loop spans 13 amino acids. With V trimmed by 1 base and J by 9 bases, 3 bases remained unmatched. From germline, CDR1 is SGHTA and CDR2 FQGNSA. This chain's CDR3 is CASSLGTSAAQYF. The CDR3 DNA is TGTGCCAGCAGCTTAGGGACTAGCGCGGCCCAGTACTTC.